The entry below describes one T cell receptor (beta chain). Its antigen is currently unknown. The CDR3 sequence is 15 residues long. Trimming removed 3 bases from V and 8 bases from J; junction bases left unmatched: 3. CDR1 LGHNA and CDR2 YNFKEQ come from the germline V gene. Assay: immunoSEQ multiplex PCR; the TCRdb copy retains only in-frame clones and omits some. The data show roughly 150,000 clones, roughly nine tenths seen once. This entry belongs to a study of cytomegalovirus exposure and HLA in healthy donors. On the study more broadly: A later analysis reported the same platform for the roughly 110 validation repertoires and the approximately 720 first-cohort repertoires. Study results and caveats: As confirmed in vitro, a few CMV-associated chains were specific for CMV antigens. According to a later analysis, TCR clusters from the first cohort tended to co-occur in the 100 to 150 validation repertoires. Cytomegalovirus association was assigned to about 180 TCR beta chains.

The TCR sequence derives from a woman in her late teens or twenties in good health and CMV-seropositive. The rearrangement links TRBV4-2 to TRBJ2-1; TRBD2 aligns across 14 bases. The sequenced sample was PBMCs. This CDR3 reads CASSHRGLAGDEQFF. CDR3 sequence (DNA): TGTGCCAGCAGCCACCGGGGACTAGCGGGGGATGAGCAGTTCTTC.